Only one count was recorded for the clone carrying this TCR beta chain. The antigen remains undetermined. Clones were read by immunoSEQ multiplex PCR, and TCRdb kept only the in-frame ones, dropping some. The table has 80,000 to 90,000 clones, over 75% seen once. These data originate in a study of T cell responses to AZD1222 COVID-19 vaccine. Study-wide results and limits: Recipients of AZD1222 seropositive at baseline numbered only 6 or 7. Repertoires were obtained solely post-peak T cell response. Dominant CD4 TCR responses targeted spike regions 160-218 and 743-854.

CDR1 is SGHVS and CDR2 is FQNEAQ in the germline V gene. Trimming pared 2 bases from V and 6 bases from J, leaving 17 bases between. This CDR3 contains 16 residues. The clonotype originates from an adult who received the AZD1222 COVID-19 vaccine. The J gene is TRBJ2-1, the V gene TRBV7-8, with unresolved D. The sample was peripheral blood, taken 28 days after the second AZD1222 dose. CDR3 in amino acids: CASSLYWWLEFNEQFF. In DNA, the CDR3 is TGTGCCAGCAGCTTATATTGGTGGCTAGAATTCAATGAGCAGTTCTTC.